The rows below give T cell receptor beta chains drawn from one sample of a study of blood T cell repertoires in COVID-19. The data were produced by immunoSEQ multiplex PCR, yet TCRdb's version contains in-frame clones alone and is incomplete. Here the sample spans fewer than 70,000 clones, approximately 86% being singletons. Material: peripheral blood. Receptor source: a man aged 40-50 years with COVID-19, enrolled during active disease. CDR3s leave out the opening cysteine and the closing phenylalanine or tryptophan. D genes are given only for firm matches. The size field is filled for only some rows; it gives once, few, many or a size class.

clone size	V gene	D gene	J gene	CDR3 protein
many	TRBV25-1	.	TRBJ1-3	ATSDEGLLSGNTIY
.	TRBV10-3	TRBD1	TRBJ1-6	AIRGQGNSPLH
.	TRBV19	TRBD1	TRBJ2-1	ASSIAQGVNEQF
.	TRBV6-5	TRBD1	TRBJ1-1	ASSLGQGLNTEAF
.	TRBV24-1	.	TRBJ2-7	ATSDSGVSYEQY
.	TRBV18	.	TRBJ2-7	ASSPRERQGTYEQY
.	TRBV30	.	TRBJ1-6	AWSPGPGNSPLH
few	TRBV10-2	.	TRBJ2-1	ASRGGVQNEQF
once	TRBV13	TRBD1	TRBJ2-4	ASRKQGTKNIQY
.	TRBV5-1	TRBD1	TRBJ2-7	ASSLGTGSVYEQY
.	TRBV11-2	.	TRBJ1-3	ASSLDRFHTIY
once	TRBV28	.	TRBJ1-5	ASSLSGGNQPQH
few	TRBV9	.	TRBJ2-1	ASSVSRASGNEQF
.	TRBV5-1	.	TRBJ2-3	ASSTGDFTDTQY
once	TRBV12-5	TRBD1	TRBJ2-7	ASGWGQGAYEQY
.	TRBV6-5	.	TRBJ1-1	ASYRVPANTEAF
.	TRBV19	TRBD1	TRBJ2-5	ASSIAPGQWETQY
.	TRBV2	TRBD1	TRBJ1-1	ASRPDRGKGGAF
.	TRBV18	TRBD1	TRBJ2-7	ASSPPGTGRTSSYEQY
.	TRBV5-6	.	TRBJ1-2	ASSHEYDRGYGYT
.	TRBV2	TRBD1	TRBJ1-2	ASSEDDREGYT
few	TRBV6-5	TRBD1	TRBJ1-2	ASRDRERRGYT
.	TRBV5-4	.	TRBJ2-1	ASSLPSSPGLFYNEQF
.	TRBV4-2	TRBD2	TRBJ2-1	ASSQVGGGNNEQF
.	TRBV30	.	TRBJ1-2	AWSSLGWEYGYT
once	TRBV5-4	TRBD2	TRBJ2-7	ASSLGGLAGYEQY
.	TRBV10-3	.	TRBJ1-4	AISERGGGEKLF
.	TRBV7-9	TRBD1	TRBJ1-1	ASSPSGTGAKTEAF
.	TRBV19	.	TRBJ2-6	ASSPQGTGANVLT
.	TRBV5-5	.	TRBJ1-5	ASSRGLGGNQPQH
.	TRBV30	.	TRBJ1-4	AWTGTSEKLF
.	TRBV7-8	TRBD1	TRBJ2-3	ASSLTGSIMDTQY
.	TRBV6-6	TRBD1	TRBJ1-3	ASSATGLGNTIY
few	TRBV7-9	TRBD1	TRBJ1-4	ASSWSRQGTNEKLF
.	TRBV5-5	.	TRBJ1-4	ASSLRASNEKLF
.	TRBV7-2	TRBD1	TRBJ2-1	ASSLLGRGLGEQF
.	TRBV5-1	TRBD2	TRBJ2-2	ASSSNSGVVGELF
.	TRBV19	TRBD1	TRBJ1-6	ASTRDRNSPLH
.	TRBV29-1	.	TRBJ2-7	SVGTEYTYEQY
.	TRBV11-2	.	TRBJ2-3	ASSLDDRWDTDTQY
.	TRBV10-1	.	TRBJ2-1	ASSEYQQGQQF
.	TRBV7-6	.	TRBJ1-2	ASSLDRLSSGYT
.	TRBV5-1	.	TRBJ2-2	ASSEEGNGELF
.	TRBV2	.	TRBJ2-2	ASSGQTWGGELF
.	TRBV6-5	.	TRBJ2-6	ASSSRGSGANVLT
.	TRBV6-1	TRBD1	TRBJ2-3	ASSDGQGHTDTQY
.	TRBV5-1	TRBD1	TRBJ1-2	ASSIGQGANGYT
.	TRBV6-5	.	TRBJ2-7	ASRGLTLDEQY
.	TRBV12-3/TRBV12-4	.	TRBJ2-3	ASELEPTDTQY
.	TRBV2	.	TRBJ1-1	ASKGQIAKTEAF
.	TRBV20-1	.	TRBJ2-3	SGGVTDTQY
.	TRBV18	.	TRBJ1-1	ASSQSERVAEAF
.	TRBV10-3	TRBD1	TRBJ1-2	AITLDRGGYT
.	TRBV18	TRBD1	TRBJ1-4	ASSKGQGLEKLF
once	TRBV5-6	.	TRBJ1-6	ASSFFTDSPLH
.	TRBV5-1	.	TRBJ2-2	ASSLGLAEELF
.	TRBV3-1/TRBV3-2	TRBD1	TRBJ2-7	ASSRQGLEQY
.	TRBV2	TRBD2	TRBJ2-3	ASRGTSGGTDTQY
.	TRBV27	.	TRBJ2-3	ASSLRYSTDTQY